A single sample gave rise to the 25 T cell receptor beta chains below, sequenced in a study of T cells after yellow fever vaccination. From the 5' RACE reads, TCRdb called clonotypes with MiXCR, one entry per CDR3 protein. The table has some 300,000 distinct CDR3 sequences, around 4% seen once. This sample comprised PBMCs, obtained on the day of the yellow fever booster vaccination. The receptors were sampled from a man aged 18-30 years who received the YFV17D yellow fever vaccine.

The chain joins TRBV6-2 or TRBV6-3 to TRBJ2-7, with D possibly matching TRBD2 (5 bases). Trimming left V 7 bases short and J 7 bases short, with 17 bases between. The CDR3 has 13 residues. Germline loops: CDR1 MNHEY, CDR2 SVGEGT. The CDR3, as DNA: TGTGCCAGCAACCCCAACCGGGGTACGGAGCAGTACGTC. Its protein is CASNPNRGTEQYV.

There are many counts of this clonotype. J is TRBJ2-5 and V is TRBV7-2; the D gene could be TRBD1 or TRBD2 (6 bases each). V lost 1 base and J lost 6, with 15 bases in between. CDR1 is SGHTA, CDR2 FQGNSA, per germline. CDR3 length equals 15 residues. The CDR3 loop reads CASSLVGGGTQTQYF. For the CDR3, the DNA is TGTGCCAGCAGCTTAGTTGGAGGGGGAACCCAGACCCAGTACTTC.

This clonotype was seen at least ten times. The rearrangement links TRBV5-1 to TRBJ1-1; D is possibly TRBD1 (5 bases). Trimming cost V 4 bases and J 1 base, with 11 bases left between them. The germline gives CDR1 SGHRS, CDR2 YFSETQ. The CDR3 extends over 14 amino acids. CDR3 nucleotides: TGCGCCAGCAGCGCCGACAGACCGAACACTGAAGCTTTCTTT. Its protein is CASSADRPNTEAFF. The whole variable domain, remainder taken from reference TRBV5-1 and TRBJ1-1, is KAGVTQTPRYLIKTRGQQVTLSCSPISGHRSVSWYQQTPGQGLQFLFEYFSETQRNKGNFPGRFSGRQFSNSRSEMNVSTLELGDSALYLCASSADRPNTEAFFGQGTRLTVV.

The CDR3, as DNA: TGCGCCAGCAGCTTAGGCGACAGGCTTGGGGTGGAAAAACTGTTTTTT. This codes for CASSLGDRLGVEKLFF. V gene TRBV5-1 combines with J gene TRBJ1-4, with TRBD1 as a possible D gene (6 bases). Deletions cut 2 bases from V and 8 bases from J, with 19 bases between. Germline loops: CDR1 SGHRS, CDR2 YFSETQ. The CDR3 covers 16 residues.

The sample holds a few counts of this clonotype. The chain uses TRBV5-4 and TRBJ1-4, with 7 positions matching TRBD1. J was trimmed by 7 bases and V by 4 bases; bases with no gene match: 13. The CDR3 covers 16 residues. Per the germline V gene, CDR1 is SGHNT and CDR2 is YYREEE (reference sequence). CDR3 in DNA: TGTGCCAGCAGCCCAAGCAGCACAGGGGTAGTTGAAAAACTGTTTTTT. Its translation: CASSPSSTGVVEKLFF.

This clonotype has a count of ten or more. The chain joins TRBV5-5 to TRBJ2-5; possibly TRBD2 for D (5 bases). Trimming removed 4 bases at V and 2 bases at J, with 15 bases between. CDR1 is SGHKS and CDR2 is YYEKEE in the germline V gene (reference sequence). The CDR3 is 15 residues long. DNA of the CDR3: TGTGCCAGCAGCAACCTCCCGGACTTGCAAGAGACCCAGTACTTC. Residues: CASSNLPDLQETQYF.

This clonotype was seen repeatedly, ten times or more. The chain combines TRBV12-3 or TRBV12-4 with TRBJ1-1, with D perhaps TRBD1 (5 bases). V was clipped by 6 bases and J by 0 bases, with 14 bases between them. This CDR3 contains 15 residues. The CDR3 sequence: CASSHPTEMNTEAFF. The DNA for the CDR3 is TGTGCCAGCAGCCATCCGACAGAGATGAACACTGAAGCTTTCTTT.

Only a few counts were recorded for this clonotype. The J gene is TRBJ1-5, the V gene TRBV5-5, with a tentative D call TRBD1 (5 bases). The CDR3 has 14 amino acids. Trimming removed 4 bases at V and 6 bases at J, with 14 bases between. CDR1 is SGHKS, CDR2 YYEKEE, per germline (reference sequence). The CDR3 sequence is CASSHWGGRQPQHF. As DNA, the CDR3 is TGTGCCAGCAGCCATTGGGGGGGTCGTCAGCCCCAGCATTTT.

The V and J genes are TRBV12-3 or TRBV12-4 and TRBJ1-1, with D unclear. Trimming cost V 6 bases and J 7 bases, with 18 bases left between them. The CDR3 is 14 amino acids. The CDR3 bases are TGTGCCAGCAGCCAGACCACCCCGGAAGGTGAAGCTTTCTTT. It yields the protein CASSQTTPEGEAFF.

This clonotype was observed many times. This sequence joins TRBV7-2 and TRBJ2-5; 9 nucleotides agree with TRBD2. J was trimmed by 2 bases and V by 6 bases; bases with no gene match: 7. The CDR3 has 15 residues. Germline values: CDR1 SGHTA, CDR2 FQGNSA. CDR3 sequence (DNA): TGTGCCAGCAGGTGGGGGACTAGCCTACAAGAGACCCAGTACTTC. Translating it yields CASRWGTSLQETQYF.

This clonotype was observed many times. V and J are TRBV7-2 and TRBJ2-5; no firm D call. Germline values: CDR1 SGHTA, CDR2 FQGNSA. The germline V and J ends were trimmed by 5 bases and 5 bases, with 15 bases remaining between them. The CDR3 sequence is 14 residues long. In DNA form, the CDR3 reads TGTGCCAGCAGCCCCAGCCTAGTAGTGGAGACCCAGTACTTC. Translated, it gives CASSPSLVVETQYF.

This clonotype was seen ten or more times. The chain employs TRBV20-1 and TRBJ1-1; no clear D gene. Trimming pared 6 bases from V and 2 bases from J, leaving 16 bases between. The germline CDR1 and CDR2 sequences are DFQATT and SNEGSKA (reference sequence). CDR3 length equals 14 residues. The CDR3, as DNA: TGCAGTGCCCCCCTTAGAGGACTAAACACTGAAGCTTTCTTT. The encoded protein is CSAPLRGLNTEAFF.

This clonotype was detected ten times or more. The chain uses TRBV12-3 or TRBV12-4 and TRBJ2-2, with a tentative D call TRBD2 (6 bases). This CDR3 has 15 amino acids. V lost 5 bases to trimming and J lost 3 bases, with 13 bases between them. CDR3 residues: CASSANRDYTGELFF. CDR3 sequence (DNA): TGTGCCAGCAGTGCTAACCGGGACTACACCGGGGAGCTGTTTTTT.

This clonotype was counted many times. The rearrangement joins TRBV24-1 to TRBJ2-3; D is possibly TRBD1 or TRBD2 (6 bases each). There are 15 residues in the CDR3. The germline V gene encodes CDR1 KGHDR and CDR2 SFDVKD. V was clipped by 4 bases and J by 5 bases, with 15 bases between them. The CDR3 is CATSDGGHSRDTQYF. As DNA, the CDR3 is TGTGCCACCAGTGACGGGGGCCACTCCCGAGATACGCAGTATTTT.

This clonotype was recorded many times. The gene calls are TRBV20-1 and TRBJ2-7; the match to TRBD2 covers 7 bases. V was clipped by 6 bases and J by 0 bases; unmatched bases: 11. The germline V gene has CDR1 DFQATT and CDR2 SNEGSKA (reference sequence). CDR3 length: 15 amino acids. CDR3 DNA: TGCAGTGCCCCGGGGGACGCGGGGGACTCCTACGAGCAGTACTTC. Its protein product is CSAPGDAGDSYEQYF.

This clonotype was found many times. The V and J genes are TRBV6-5 and TRBJ2-3; 10 positions agree with TRBD2. This CDR3 is 16 amino acids long. J was trimmed by 5 bases and V by 2 bases; bases with no gene match: 7. Germline loops: CDR1 MNHEY, CDR2 SVGAGI. CDR3 sequence: CASSYDSGGALDTQYF. Here the CDR3 DNA reads TGTGCCAGCAGTTACGACAGCGGGGGGGCCTTAGATACGCAGTATTTT.

This clonotype was recorded many times. The chain joins TRBV4-3 to TRBJ1-2; TRBD1 agrees at 10 bases. CDR1 LGHNA and CDR2 YSLEER come from the germline V gene. The CDR3 loop spans 14 amino acids. Trimming removed 4 bases from V and 3 bases from J; junction bases left unmatched: 2. CDR3 loop: CASSLGTGDYGYTF. CDR3 in DNA: TGCGCCAGCAGCCTAGGGACAGGGGACTATGGCTACACCTTC.

This clonotype was seen repeatedly, ten times or more. J is TRBJ2-7 and V is TRBV12-3 or TRBV12-4; D unclear. The CDR3 extends over 15 amino acids. Between the trimmed V and J ends, which lost 7 bases and 6 bases, there was a span of 22 bases. The DNA for the CDR3 is TGTGCCAGCACCCCCGGAACGGCAGCAGTGGGCGAGCAGTACTTC. As protein: CASTPGTAAVGEQYF.

This clonotype was observed many times. The gene calls are TRBV20-1 and TRBJ2-6; possibly TRBD2 for D (5 bases). V was cut by 5 bases and J by 0 bases, with 8 bases left in between. From germline, CDR1 is DFQATT and CDR2 SNEGSKA (reference sequence). This CDR3 contains 14 residues. The CDR3 DNA is TGCAGTGCTGTAACTAGCTCTGGGGCCAACGTCCTGACTTTC. Protein sequence: CSAVTSSGANVLTF.

The V and J genes are TRBV5-8 and TRBJ2-5; 11 nucleotides agree with TRBD2. V was pared by 2 bases and J by 1 base, with 7 bases of the junction left unmatched. CDR3 length: 17 amino acids. The V gene's germline CDR1 is SGHTS and CDR2 YDEGEE. The CDR3 DNA follows: TGTGCCAGCAGCTTTGGCGTTAGCGGGGGGGGCCAAGAGACCCAGTACTTC. As protein: CASSFGVSGGGQETQYF.

In this sample, this clonotype turned up many times. V gene TRBV5-1 combines with J gene TRBJ2-3, with TRBD2 matching 12 bases. CDR1 is SGHRS and CDR2 is YFSETQ in the germline V gene. J gave up 2 bases and V 3 bases, and 4 bases lay outside the gene matches. The CDR3 is 16 amino acids. This CDR3 is CASSSGLAGFTDTQYF. The DNA for the CDR3 is TGCGCCAGCAGCTCAGGACTAGCGGGGTTCACAGATACGCAGTATTTT.

This clonotype was seen more than once but under ten times. This chain joins TRBV6-5 and TRBJ2-7; D is ambiguous. The CDR3 contains 13 residues. Deletions cut 0 bases from V and 6 bases from J, with 9 bases between. Germline V gene lookup returns CDR1 MNHEY and CDR2 SVGAGI. The chain's CDR3 is CASSYSSGSEQYF. CDR3 DNA sequence: TGTGCCAGCAGTTACTCGTCCGGGTCCGAGCAGTACTTC.

This clonotype was found many times. The chain employs TRBV20-1 and TRBJ2-3; D is unclear. CDR1 is DFQATT, CDR2 SNEGSKA, per germline (reference sequence). This CDR3 has 12 amino acids. Trimming left V 3 bases short and J 1 base short, with 5 bases between. CDR3 loop: CSASLRTDTQYF. For the CDR3, the DNA is TGCAGTGCTAGTCTTCGCACAGATACGCAGTATTTT.

This clonotype was seen more than once but under ten times. This chain uses TRBV11-2 with TRBJ1-6; D call uncertain. CDR3 length: 12 amino acids. The V gene lost 5 bases and the J gene lost 7 bases, with 6 bases spanning the gap. Looked up from germline, CDR1 is SGHAT and CDR2 is FQNNGV. CDR3 nucleotides: TGTGCCAGCAGCGCCTTCAATTCACCCCTCCACTTT. Amino acids: CASSAFNSPLHF.

This clonotype was counted between two and nine times. The V gene is TRBV7-2, the J gene TRBJ2-1, with D possibly being TRBD2 (5 bases). The CDR3 is 15 amino acids. V lost 5 bases to trimming and J lost 5 bases, with 16 bases between them. The germline V gene encodes CDR1 SGHTA and CDR2 FQGNSA. Here the CDR3 reads CASSPGLPGNNEQFF. The CDR3 DNA follows: TGTGCCAGCAGCCCCGGGTTGCCGGGGAACAATGAGCAGTTCTTC.